The rows below give T cell receptor beta chains drawn from one sample of a study of blood T cells in healthy people across ages. TCRdb independently ran MiXCR on the 5' RACE reads; one entry per CDR3 protein. The sample includes roughly 1,000,000 distinct CDR3 sequences, approximately 25% of them seen just once. These data were also reused for a study on T cells of mothers and their children.

Sequenced input: blood. Receptor source: a girl aged 2-10 years in good health. CDR3s include the opening cysteine and the closing phenylalanine or tryptophan. A D gene is named only where the DNA matches it firmly. Rows may omit the clone size; those that give it use once, few, many or a size class.

TRBV3-1,once,TRBJ2-7,.,16,TGTGCCAGCAGCCAAGGACCCCCAGTAATCTCCTACGAGCAGTACTTC,CASSQGPPVISYEQYF
TRBV9,few,TRBJ1-1,TRBD1,16,TGTGCCAGCAGCGCGATCCTCGGGACAGACCATATGGGAGCTTTCTTT,CASSAILGTDHMGAFF
TRBV11-2,.,TRBJ2-3,.,15,TGTGCCAGCAGCTTAGACGGGACCGACACAGATACGCAGTATTTT,CASSLDGTDTDTQYF
TRBV7-9,once,TRBJ2-5,.,15,TGTGCCAGCAGCCCTTGGCAGGGTATCCAAGAGACCCAGTACTTC,CASSPWQGIQETQYF
TRBV25-1,.,TRBJ2-1,.,13,TGTGCCAGCAGTGAGTCGTTACCCAATGAGCAGTTCTTC,CASSESLPNEQFF
TRBV20-1,few,TRBJ2-3,.,11,TGCAGTGCTAGCAGGGACGACACGCAGTATTTT,CSASRDDTQYF
TRBV7-8,.,TRBJ2-7,TRBD1,15,TGTGCCAGCAGCCTAGGGACAGGGGGCATCTACGAGCAGTACTTC,CASSLGTGGIYEQYF
TRBV29-1,once,TRBJ1-2,TRBD1,14,TGCAGCGTTGAAGAGGTTGGACAGGGGTATGGCTACACCTTC,CSVEEVGQGYGYTF
TRBV6-2/TRBV6-3,few,TRBJ2-1,.,20,TGTGCCAGCAGTTACTCGTCAGGCTCCCTACTTAGGGGCAACTGGAATGAGCAGTTCTTC,CASSYSSGSLLRGNWNEQFF
TRBV5-1,few,TRBJ2-6,.,16,TGCGCCAGCAGCTTAGACAGCCGACCTGGGGCCAACGTCCTGACTTTC,CASSLDSRPGANVLTF
TRBV6-6,.,TRBJ2-7,TRBD2,13,TGTGCCAGCAAGGCTAGCGGTACCTACGAGCAGTACTTC,CASKASGTYEQYF
TRBV4-3,.,TRBJ2-1,.,17,TGCGCCAGCAGCCAAGAACTTCTGACACTGGGTGGCAATGAGCAGTTCTTC,CASSQELLTLGGNEQFF
TRBV6-2/TRBV6-3,.,TRBJ2-3,.,15,TGTGCCAGCAGTTTTCAGGCAAGGGGCCCAGATACGCAGTATTTT,CASSFQARGPDTQYF
TRBV3-1,.,TRBJ2-5,.,15,TGTGCCAGCAGCGACGTGGTCGGTCAGCAAGAGACCCAGTACTTC,CASSDVVGQQETQYF
TRBV7-2,.,TRBJ2-5,.,14,TGTGCCAGCAGCCTCTCACAGGAACAAGAGACCCAGTACTTC,CASSLSQEQETQYF
TRBV20-1,few,TRBJ2-6,.,13,TGCAGTGCTGCCCCTGCAACATCCAACGTCCTGACTTTC,CSAAPATSNVLTF
TRBV4-1,few,TRBJ2-5,.,14,TGCGCCAGCAGCCAAGAACGCGGCAGGGAGACCCAGTACTTC,CASSQERGRETQYF
TRBV4-3,many,TRBJ2-7,.,15,TGCGCCAGCAGCCCAGGGTTGGGTTCACGCTACGAGCAGTACTTC,CASSPGLGSRYEQYF
TRBV11-2,many,TRBJ1-1,.,13,TGTGCCAGCAGCTCGAATATGAACACTGAAGCTTTCTTT,CASSSNMNTEAFF
TRBV29-1,.,TRBJ2-5,.,13,TGCAGCGGAAGCCGGGACAACGAAGAGACCCAGTACTTC,CSGSRDNEETQYF
TRBV28,few,TRBJ2-1,TRBD1,15,TGTGCCAGCAGGTTACCGGGACAGGGGGCTCATGAGCAGTTCTTC,CASRLPGQGAHEQFF
TRBV15,.,TRBJ2-5,.,13,TGTGCCACCAGCAGAGCACTGGATGAAGAGCAGTACTTC,CATSRALDEEQYF
TRBV12-3/TRBV12-4,.,TRBJ2-1,.,15,TGTGCCAGCAGTAGCGAGTTAGAGGCCTACAATGAGCAGTTCTTC,CASSSELEAYNEQFF
TRBV2,.,TRBJ1-4,.,19,TGTGCCAGCAGTCCACGAGGGGCCCGGGCAAAGGCGCGTAGGGAAAAACTGTTTTTT,CASSPRGARAKARREKLFF
TRBV10-3,few,TRBJ2-1,.,16,TGCGCCACCACAAGGGATACAGGGTATATGGTCCATGGGCAGTTCTTC,CATTRDTGYMVHGQFF
TRBV12-3/TRBV12-4,.,TRBJ1-1,.,14,TGTGCCAGCAGTTACGGATATGGACCCACTGAAGCTTTCTTT,CASSYGYGPTEAFF
TRBV27,few,TRBJ2-7,.,13,TGTGCCAGCAGTTATGGACAGCTCTACGAGCAGTACTTC,CASSYGQLYEQYF
TRBV2,.,TRBJ2-7,.,13,TGTGCCAGCAGTGAAGTGGGAGGCTACGAGCAGTACTTC,CASSEVGGYEQYF
TRBV6-5,.,TRBJ1-1,.,14,TGTGCCAGCAGTTACTCAGGGGATTCGGATGAAGCTTTCTTT,CASSYSGDSDEAFF
TRBV29-1,.,TRBJ2-4,TRBD2,14,TGCAGCGTCATAGCGGGAGTTGCCAAAAACATTCAGTACTTC,CSVIAGVAKNIQYF
TRBV4-3,.,TRBJ2-5,TRBD2,15,TGCGCCAGCAGCCAAGGGACTAGCGGATCAGAGACCCAGTACTTC,CASSQGTSGSETQYF
TRBV7-9,few,TRBJ2-1,TRBD1,16,TGTGCCAGCAGCCCAAACCGGGACAGGGGCTACAATGAGCAGTTCTTC,CASSPNRDRGYNEQFF
TRBV5-1,.,TRBJ2-2,.,19,TGCGCCAGCAGCTTGGTTTATGGGGGCCCGGGTACGAACACCGGGGAGCTGTTTTTT,CASSLVYGGPGTNTGELFF
TRBV6-5,few,TRBJ2-1,TRBD2,16,TGTGCCAGCAGTCACCGCCTAGCGGGGGGTACAAATGAGCAGTTCTTC,CASSHRLAGGTNEQFF
TRBV12-5,.,TRBJ2-5,TRBD2,17,TGTGCTAGTGGTTTGACCTCGGTTATAGCGGGGGGGGAGACCCAGTACTTC,CASGLTSVIAGGETQYF
TRBV4-1,.,TRBJ2-7,.,13,TGCGCCAGCAGCCAAGAAGTCATTGACGAGCAGTACTTC,CASSQEVIDEQYF
TRBV5-1,few,TRBJ2-3,.,16,TGCGCCAGCAGCCCCGTCGGGGGTGTCCCTTCAGATACGCAGTATTTT,CASSPVGGVPSDTQYF
TRBV28,.,TRBJ2-7,.,13,TGTGCCAGCAACGGCGGGCTCTCCTACGAGCAGTACTTC,CASNGGLSYEQYF
TRBV20-1,.,TRBJ2-7,.,14,TGCAGTGCTAGAGACGGTGTTGGGTCGGGGGAGCAGTACTTC,CSARDGVGSGEQYF
TRBV25-1,.,TRBJ1-2,.,12,TGTGCCAGCAGTGAGAGTCTGGGGGGCTACACCTTC,CASSESLGGYTF
TRBV15,many,TRBJ2-1,TRBD1,16,TGTGCCACCAGCAGACCCCCAGGGACAGGAAACAATGAGCAGTTCTTC,CATSRPPGTGNNEQFF
TRBV7-2,once,TRBJ2-7,.,15,TGTGCCAGCAGCTTAGGTTTCAGGGCAAACTACGAGCAGTACTTC,CASSLGFRANYEQYF
TRBV20-1,many,TRBJ1-5,TRBD1,14,TGCAGTGCTAGCGTGCCAGGGGGTTATCAGCCCCAGCATTTT,CSASVPGGYQPQHF
TRBV5-5,few,TRBJ2-3,TRBD2,16,TGTGCCAGCAGCTTGGTAGCGGGCCTTCCGGGAGATACGCAGTATTTT,CASSLVAGLPGDTQYF
TRBV29-1,few,TRBJ1-1,TRBD1,17,TGCAGCGTGGCCGGGACAGGGGGCATCGGGGGAAATATTGAAGCTTTCTTT,CSVAGTGGIGGNIEAFF